This T cell receptor beta chain was observed in a study of radiation and T cells in renal cell carcinoma. This CDR3 spans 15 amino acids. Germline lookup yields CDR1 SQVTM and CDR2 ANQGSEA. V was shortened by 3 bases and J by 0 bases, with 12 bases between the two germline ends. Study results and caveats: Top 100 clonotypes averaged around 54% in irradiated versus about 40% in nephrectomy-only tumors.

Treatment reported: treatment-naive control, cytoreductive nephrectomy. Treatment-naive patients without radiation supplied the control tumors at nephrectomy. This renal cell carcinoma was of the clear cell type. Controls included 4 female and approximately twelve male donors, resected 2011 to 2014. Sequencing was performed with immunoSEQ multiplex PCR; in TCRdb, only in-frame clones are kept and a portion is missing. The sample lists tens of thousands of clones; about three fifths were seen once. As to this clone: Its antigen is unknown.

The receptor was isolated from a man between 40 and 49 years old with renal cell carcinoma. The V gene is TRBV29-1, the J gene TRBJ2-1, with no clear D. Here the sequenced sample was tumor tissue, taken from a patient whose treatment was nephrectomy without radiotherapy. The CDR3 coding sequence is TGCAGCGTTGACGGGTGGATAAGCTCCTACAATGAGCAGTTCTTC. This gives the protein CSVDGWISSYNEQFF.